This record looks at one TCR beta chain sequence and its context. There is no known antigen for this receptor. Per-nucleotide qualities are absent, and no much larger clonotype sits a single base away. TCRbeta CDR3 regions were amplified from genomic DNA by means of the immunoSEQ Assay, a bias-controlled multiplex PCR. As for how the authors treated the data: Nucleated cell counts per sample were estimated from amplification of reference gene primers within the assay. Sequence reads were collapsed and filtered to measure the absolute abundance of every unique TCRbeta CDR3 rearrangement. Productive Simpson clonality was computed per sample as the square root of Simpson's diversity index over productive rearrangements. TCRdb stores this immuneACCESS table with in-frame sequences only. Part of the clones is absent; in the studies checked, under half of the shortfall reflects unresolved V genes, and no reason is known for the rest. Clonal size and the V and J genes are those of that table, whereas D and trimming came from the DNA. The sample has a few hundred thousand clones on record, around 80% of them singletons. Around 1.3% of the sample belongs to the ten largest clones.

The junction carries 10 bases between V and J, which are trimmed by 3 bases and 5 bases respectively. There are 13 amino acids in the CDR3, from cysteine to phenylalanine inclusive. The entry retains the CDR3 DNA only, 39 bases that are in frame from base 1. The germline V gene supplies CDR1 LGHNA and CDR2 YSLEER. The data were obtained in a study of blood T cell repertoires in COVID-19 (dated by TCRdb to 2020 to 2021). In terms of the full investigation: The collaborator samples originated in the United States, Italy and Spain and spanned the acute and convalescent phases of COVID-19. The prospective study material was composed of cDNA or gDNA derived from T cells, B-cell-depleted T cells, or PBMCs. Subjects who had been exposed to COVID-19, were actively infected with it, or had recovered from it provided the deeply sampled blood TCRbeta repertoires that made up the dataset. The repertoires were released in a freely available public database intended as a resource for research on the immune response to SARS-CoV-2. The samples were drawn from the first 160 participants of the ongoing ImmuneRACE study and from 1,254 subjects provided by 6 global collaborators. The sample metadata nearly always contained a de-identified subject ID, COVID-19 status, age in years and sex. Where HLA class I and class II types were available, the types were taken from metadata supplied by the sample provider, not from assay-based typing.

One collaborating source in Seattle enrolled patients while the patients were actively infected and followed the patients over time throughout the course of disease. Each collaborating institution followed its own protocols to collect whole blood in K2EDTA tubes. For TCRbeta analysis, collaborator samples were shipped as frozen whole blood, as isolated PBMCs, or as DNA extracted from either sample type. Beyond this particular receptor, the publication reports: Clinical and demographic metadata were provided uncurated, with the amount varying by source and participant.

Recombination joined TRBV4-3 with TRBJ2-5, with no D gene named confidently. The receptor was derived from a woman younger than 45 with COVID-19, enrolled during active disease. Input material: peripheral blood. The DNA reads TGCGCCAGCAGCCAGCACTTCAGGGAGACCCAGTACTTC. The translation is CASSQHFRETQYF.